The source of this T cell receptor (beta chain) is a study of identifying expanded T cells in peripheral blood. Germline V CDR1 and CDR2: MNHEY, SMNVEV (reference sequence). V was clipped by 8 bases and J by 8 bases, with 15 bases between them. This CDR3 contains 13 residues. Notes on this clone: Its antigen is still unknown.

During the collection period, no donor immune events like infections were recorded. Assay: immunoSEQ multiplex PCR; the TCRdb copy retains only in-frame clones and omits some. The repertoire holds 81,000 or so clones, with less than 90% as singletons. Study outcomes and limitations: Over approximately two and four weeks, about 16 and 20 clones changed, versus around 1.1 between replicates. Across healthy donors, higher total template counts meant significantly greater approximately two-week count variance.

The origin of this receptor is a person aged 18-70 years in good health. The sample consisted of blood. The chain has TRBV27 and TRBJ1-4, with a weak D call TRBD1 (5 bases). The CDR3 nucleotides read TGTGCCAGCGGTAGGGACCGAGGGGAAAAACTGTTTTTT. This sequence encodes CASGRDRGEKLFF.